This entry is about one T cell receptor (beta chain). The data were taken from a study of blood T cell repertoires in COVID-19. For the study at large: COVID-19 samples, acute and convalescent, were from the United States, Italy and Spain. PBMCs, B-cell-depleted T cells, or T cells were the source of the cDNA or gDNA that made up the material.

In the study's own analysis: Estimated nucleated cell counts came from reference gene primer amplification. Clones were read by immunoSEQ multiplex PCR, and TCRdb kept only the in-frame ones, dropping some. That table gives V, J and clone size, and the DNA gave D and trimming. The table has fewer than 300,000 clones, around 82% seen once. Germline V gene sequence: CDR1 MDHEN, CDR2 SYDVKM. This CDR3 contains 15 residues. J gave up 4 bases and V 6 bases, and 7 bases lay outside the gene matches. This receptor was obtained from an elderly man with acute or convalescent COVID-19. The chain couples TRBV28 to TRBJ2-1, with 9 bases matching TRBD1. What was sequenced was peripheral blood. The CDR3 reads CASRPTGGQYNEQFF. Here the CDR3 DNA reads TGTGCCAGCAGGCCTACAGGGGGCCAATACAATGAGCAGTTCTTC.